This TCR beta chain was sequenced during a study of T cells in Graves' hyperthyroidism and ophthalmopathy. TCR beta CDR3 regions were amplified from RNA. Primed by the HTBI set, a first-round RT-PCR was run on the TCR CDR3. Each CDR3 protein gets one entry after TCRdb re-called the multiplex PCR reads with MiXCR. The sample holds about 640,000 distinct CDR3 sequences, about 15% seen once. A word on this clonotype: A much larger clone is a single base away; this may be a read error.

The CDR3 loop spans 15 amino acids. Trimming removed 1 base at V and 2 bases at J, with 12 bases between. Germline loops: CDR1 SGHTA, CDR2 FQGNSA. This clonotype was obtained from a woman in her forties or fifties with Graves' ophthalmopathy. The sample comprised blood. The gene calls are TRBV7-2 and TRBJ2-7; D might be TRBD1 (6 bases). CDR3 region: CTSSLVDSWAYEQYF. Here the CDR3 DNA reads TGTACCAGCAGCTTAGTGGACAGCTGGGCCTACGAGCAGTACTTC. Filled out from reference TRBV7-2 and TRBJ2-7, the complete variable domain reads GAGVSQSPSNKVTEKGKDVELRCDPISGHTALYWYRQSLGQGLEFLIYFQGNSAPDKSGLPSDRFSAERTGGSVSTLTIQRTQQEDSAVYLCTSSLVDSWAYEQYFGPGTRLTVT.